A single sample is the source of the 25 T cell receptor beta chains below, sequenced in a study of shared clonotypes between healthy human individuals. Method: immunoSEQ multiplex PCR; TCRdb's copy keeps in-frame clones and lacks some. The data show about 2.1 million clones, around 93% seen once. The naive CD8 population came from CD45RO-negative cells selected for CCR7, without terminally differentiated effector memory CD45RA+ cells. The sequenced sample was naive CD8+ T cells from PBMCs. These receptors originate from a man younger than 35 in good health. Some clones in this sample may be carry-over from other donors' samples.

Worth noting for this clone: Within the sample, other DNA sequences also encode this same CDR3. This chain joins TRBV7-6 and TRBJ2-3; D is ambiguous. The germline gives CDR1 SGHVS, CDR2 FNYEAQ. Deletions cut 1 base from V and 0 bases from J, with 8 bases between. The CDR3 consists of 15 residues. The CDR3 reads CASSLGVASTDTQYF. The CDR3 DNA follows: TGTGCCAGCAGCTTAGGCGTGGCTAGCACAGATACGCAGTATTTT. The full variable domain, rest sourced from reference TRBV7-6 and TRBJ2-3, is GAGVSQSPRYKVTKRGQDVALRCDPISGHVSLYWYRQALGQGPEFLTYFNYEAQQDKSGLPNDRFSAERPEGSISTLTIQRTEQRDSAMYRCASSLGVASTDTQYFGPGTRLTVL.

This CDR3 is CASSPGWTGLNTGELFF. Written as DNA, the CDR3 is TGTGCCAGCAGCCCCGGTTGGACAGGGCTGAACACCGGGGAGCTGTTTTTT. The V call is TRBV2, the J call TRBJ2-2, with 8 bases that match TRBD1. The germline CDR1 and CDR2 sequences are SNHLY and FYNNEI. J gave up 1 base and V 6 bases, and 10 bases lay outside the gene matches. This CDR3 spans 17 amino acids.

The V call is TRBV9, the J call TRBJ2-7, with TRBD1 identical over 7 bases. Germline V gene lookup returns CDR1 SGDLS and CDR2 YYNGEE. This CDR3 region has 14 residues. The V gene end was trimmed by 2 bases and the J gene end by 6 bases; junction bases not matched to a gene: 8. CDR3 bases: TGTGCCAGCAGCGTGAGGACAGGTCCCTCCGAGCAGTACTTC. It is translated as CASSVRTGPSEQYF.

This rearrangement joins TRBV5-1 to TRBJ2-5; TRBD2 agrees at 11 bases. There are 15 residues in the CDR3. Germline V gives CDR1 SGHRS, CDR2 YFSETQ. V lost 6 bases to trimming and J lost 5 bases; unmatched junction nucleotides: 9. CDR3: CASKMTSGIGETQYF. The CDR3 nucleotides read TGCGCCAGCAAGATGACTAGCGGGATAGGCGAGACCCAGTACTTC.

The chain joins TRBV28 to TRBJ2-7; no definite D call. Germline V gene sequence: CDR1 MDHEN, CDR2 SYDVKM. Trimming removed 10 bases from V and 4 bases from J, with 20 bases in between. The CDR3 sequence is 14 residues long. The CDR3 DNA reads TGTGCCACCACCCCCGGGTCAGTGTTTTACGAGCAGTACTTC. Translating it yields CATTPGSVFYEQYF.

The V gene is TRBV2, the J gene TRBJ2-5; 11 bases are a match to TRBD1. J gave up 5 bases and V 3 bases, and 5 bases lay outside the gene matches. The CDR3 spans 15 residues. Germline loops: CDR1 SNHLY, CDR2 FYNNEI. The CDR3 sequence: CASSDGQGAGETQYF. CDR3 DNA: TGTGCCAGCAGTGACGGACAGGGGGCGGGGGAGACCCAGTACTTC.

A remark on this clone: This clone may be a read error of a much larger clone one base away. Other nucleotide sequences from this sample produce the same CDR3. The chain couples TRBV5-6 to TRBJ1-5, with D unresolved. CDR1 and CDR2 from the germline V gene are SGHDT and YYEEEE. V lost 3 bases and J lost 2, with 3 bases in between. The CDR3 runs 12 residues. CDR3 nucleotides: TGTGCCAGCAGCTCAGGCAATCAGCCCCAGCATTTT. Encoded protein: CASSSGNQPQHF.

With respect to this clone: The sample carries other DNA sequences with the same CDR3. The chain links TRBV27 to TRBJ2-7; 7 nucleotides agree with TRBD2. V was clipped by 3 bases and J by 4 bases; unmatched bases: 6. The CDR3 consists of 14 residues. The germline V gene has CDR1 MNHEY and CDR2 SMNVEV (reference sequence). The CDR3 here is CASSFSGRVYEQYF. Written as DNA, the CDR3 is TGTGCCAGCAGTTTCTCAGGGAGGGTATACGAGCAGTACTTC.

Of note for this clone: The CDR3 carries no conserved terminal phenylalanine or tryptophan, so it likely arises from a read error. The DNA is left out, because the CDR3 cannot be placed on it with certainty; the CDR3 is given as TCRdb lists it. V usage is TRBV2 and J usage is TRBJ2-7. Looked up from germline, CDR1 is SNHLY and CDR2 is FYNNEI. The CDR3 length equals 9 residues, ends included. The CDR3 sequence is CASSPVLHL.

The rearrangement links TRBV4-2 to TRBJ2-5; possible D gene TRBD1, 6 bases. Trimming cost V 4 bases and J 1 base, with 16 bases left between them. Looked up from germline, CDR1 is LGHNA and CDR2 is YNFKEQ. The CDR3 is 16 residues long. CDR3 DNA: TGTGCCAGCAGCCCTACCCGAACAGGGATCCAAGAGACCCAGTACTTC. Translating gives CASSPTRTGIQETQYF.

To note about this clone: This CDR3 is also generated by other DNA sequences in the sample. This chain connects TRBV28 to TRBJ2-7; 12 bases are shared with TRBD2. This CDR3 contains 15 residues. V trimming: 5 bases; J trimming: 1 base; junction bases outside the gene matches: 3. Germline lookup yields CDR1 MDHEN and CDR2 SYDVKM. The CDR3 here is CASSLGLAGSYEQYF. As DNA, the CDR3 is TGTGCCAGCAGTCTTGGACTAGCGGGATCCTACGAGCAGTACTTC.

This chain connects TRBV7-8 to TRBJ1-2; D gene uncertain. The CDR3 spans 11 residues. Germline V CDR1 and CDR2: SGHVS, FQNEAQ. The ends were cut back, 4 bases at V and 7 bases at J, with 7 bases in the middle. The CDR3 sequence: CASSSDSGYTF. The CDR3, as DNA: TGTGCCAGCAGCTCGGACTCTGGCTACACCTTC.

The chain carries TRBV6-1 and TRBJ2-5; D gene uncertain. Trimming shortened V by 2 bases and J by 6 bases, and 16 bases separated the two germline ends. Germline values: CDR1 MNHNS, CDR2 SASEGT. This CDR3 region has 15 residues. CDR3 sequence reads: CASSELAAVGKTQYF. The DNA for the CDR3 is TGTGCCAGCAGTGAATTGGCCGCGGTAGGGAAGACCCAGTACTTC.

V and J are TRBV2 and TRBJ2-1, with D possibly being TRBD2 (6 bases). Germline V gene sequence: CDR1 SNHLY, CDR2 FYNNEI. The V gene lost 4 bases and the J gene lost 2 bases, with 15 bases spanning the gap. The CDR3 is 16 amino acids. The chain's CDR3 is CASSGPLAMAYNEQFF. DNA for the CDR3: TGTGCCAGCAGTGGTCCTCTAGCGATGGCCTACAATGAGCAGTTCTTC.

The gene calls are TRBV18 and TRBJ2-7, with D possibly being TRBD1 or TRBD2 (5 bases each). Germline CDR1 KGHSH, CDR2 LQKENI. V was shortened by 0 bases and J by 2 bases, with 11 bases between the two germline ends. The CDR3 consists of 15 residues. The CDR3 DNA sequence: TGTGCCAGCTCACCACCGGGAGTGGGGGCCTACGAGCAGTACTTC. Translating gives CASSPPGVGAYEQYF.

The genes are TRBV6-5 and TRBJ2-3; 10 nucleotides align to TRBD2. CDR1 and CDR2 (germline): MNHEY, SVGAGI. Trimming cost V 2 bases and J 4 bases; bases outside gene matches: 6. The CDR3 runs 16 residues. For the CDR3, the DNA is TGTGCCAGCAGTTACGTTCTAGCGGGAGAGGCAGATACGCAGTATTTT. It yields the protein CASSYVLAGEADTQYF.

With regard to this clone: Other DNA sequences in the same sample also yield this CDR3. The chain couples TRBV27 to TRBJ2-7; possible D gene TRBD2, 6 bases. Germline CDR1 reads MNHEY; CDR2 reads SMNVEV (reference sequence). This CDR3 has 12 amino acids. Deletions cut 6 bases from V and 3 bases from J, with 9 bases between. Written as DNA, the CDR3 is TGTGCCAGCAGCGCCGGGGGCTACGAGCAGTACTTC. It is translated as CASSAGGYEQYF.

The V gene is TRBV2, the J gene TRBJ2-2, with 9 bases fitting TRBD2. The CDR3 runs to 15 residues. Per germline, CDR1 SNHLY and CDR2 FYNNEI. The ends lost 2 bases at V and 6 bases at J; junction bases unmatched: 4. The CDR3 DNA reads as TGTGCCAGCAGTGAACCGGGACTAGCAGCCGGGGAGCTGTTTTTT. It is translated as CASSEPGLAAGELFF.

The chain couples TRBV19 to TRBJ1-2; D is unclear. Germline V gene lookup returns CDR1 LNHDA and CDR2 SQIVND (reference sequence). This CDR3 comprises 13 residues. V was cut by 4 bases and J by 9 bases, with 15 bases left in between. The CDR3 protein is CASSRLLDDRYTF. CDR3 in DNA: TGTGCCAGTAGTAGGTTGTTGGATGATCGCTACACCTTC.

This clone was detected only once. The chain couples TRBV15 to TRBJ2-1; the D gene is possibly TRBD2 (5 bases). V was cut by 1 base and J by 2 bases, with 12 bases left in between. There are 16 residues in the CDR3. CDR1 and CDR2 from the germline V gene are LNHNV and YYDKDF (reference sequence). The CDR3 sequence is CATSRATAGPYNEQFF. DNA of the CDR3: TGTGCCACCAGCAGAGCGACGGCGGGCCCCTACAATGAGCAGTTCTTC.

The J gene is TRBJ2-5, the V gene TRBV14; D may be TRBD2 (5 bases). Trimming stripped 2 bases from V and 1 base from J, with 11 bases between. The CDR3 is 15 residues long. From germline, CDR1 is SGHDN and CDR2 FVKESK. The CDR3 bases are TGTGCCAGCAGCCAACAAAGAGGACTCCAAGAGACCCAGTACTTC. Its translation: CASSQQRGLQETQYF.

Here the CDR3 reads CAWSFDGSNQPQHF. DNA of the CDR3: TGTGCCTGGAGTTTTGACGGTAGCAATCAGCCCCAGCATTTT. The chain couples TRBV30 to TRBJ1-5; unclear D gene. CDR1 is GTSNPN, CDR2 SVGIG, per germline (reference sequence). Trimming removed 2 bases at V and 0 bases at J, with 8 bases between. CDR3 length: 14 amino acids.

The V and J genes are TRBV2 and TRBJ1-1; D perhaps matches TRBD1 (5 bases). From germline, CDR1 is SNHLY and CDR2 FYNNEI. V was shortened by 11 bases and J by 8 bases, with 15 bases between the two germline ends. This CDR3 comprises 11 residues. CDR3: CAPRTGTEAFF. The CDR3 DNA is TGTGCCCCGCGCACCGGGACGGAAGCTTTCTTT.

Comments on this clone: This sample includes further DNA sequences coding for the same CDR3. The chain joins TRBV27 to TRBJ2-7, with D tentatively TRBD1 (6 bases). This CDR3 spans 15 amino acids. Trimming took off 0 bases at V and 4 bases at J, with 13 bases between the two ends. The germline V gene encodes CDR1 MNHEY and CDR2 SMNVEV (reference sequence). This CDR3 is CASSLSRTALYEQYF. CDR3 nucleotide sequence: TGTGCCAGCAGTTTATCCCGGACAGCGTTATACGAGCAGTACTTC.

The V and J genes are TRBV11-2 and TRBJ2-7; TRBD1 is a possible D gene (6 bases). The CDR3 totals 15 residues. V lost 8 bases and J lost 4, with 21 bases in between. Germline V lookup: CDR1 SGHAT, CDR2 FQNNGV. DNA for the CDR3: TGTGCCAGCGTGGACAAGTGGGGGCCGTTTTACGAGCAGTACTTC. Protein: CASVDKWGPFYEQYF.